The 14 T cell receptor beta chains in this list originate from one sample, sequenced in a study of cytotoxic CD8 clonotypes in ibrutinib-treated CLL (dated by TCRdb to the early 2020s). The sample's time point, from its label and the paper: 12 months on ibrutinib. The library came from the immunoSEQ multiplex PCR assay. TCRdb limited this immuneACCESS table to in-frame rearrangements with V and J called. A share of clones is missing; checked studies link under half to unresolved V genes, and the rest is unexplained. This sample comprises 85,000 or so clones, roughly 83% of them detected only once. Approximately 4.4% of the sample is held by the ten biggest clonotypes. The source material was PBMCs, sampled after 12 months of ibrutinib treatment. These receptors were obtained from a human donor with chronic lymphocytic leukemia.

This sequence joins TRBV5-1 and TRBJ2-1; D might be TRBD2 (7 bases). Germline V gives CDR1 SGHRS, CDR2 YFSETQ. V dropped 6 bases and J dropped 6 bases, with 22 bases sitting between them. The CDR3 loop spans 16 amino acids. CDR3 DNA: TGCGCCAGCACCCCCCTGGGGGGCGGGAGCATCAATGAGCAGTTCTTC. It codes for CASTPLGGGSINEQFF.

The rearrangement links TRBV5-6 to TRBJ2-1; D might be TRBD1 or TRBD2, each matching 6 bases. The CDR3 runs 14 residues. Per the germline V gene, CDR1 is SGHDT and CDR2 is YYEEEE. Trimming removed 4 bases from V and 7 bases from J, with 15 bases in between. The CDR3 DNA follows: TGTGCCAGCAGCCCGGGGGCAGGGTGGAATGAGCAGTTCTTC. Protein product: CASSPGAGWNEQFF.

Written as DNA, the CDR3 is TGTGCCAGCAGCCCCACTACTTTTTCACCCCTCCACTTT. Its translation: CASSPTTFSPLHF. V gene TRBV7-3 combines with J gene TRBJ1-6, with D uncertain. The CDR3 sequence is 13 residues long. V lost 5 bases, J lost 9 bases, and 11 bases lay in between. Germline V gives CDR1 SGHTA, CDR2 FQGTGA.

Many counts were recorded for this clone. Other DNA sequences in the same sample also yield this CDR3. The chain uses TRBV7-2 and TRBJ2-7, with D uncertain. The CDR3 is 14 amino acids. Trimming took 3 bases from V and 0 from J, leaving 9 bases between them. Germline CDR1 and CDR2: SGHTA and FQGNSA. The CDR3 coding sequence is TGTGCCAGCAGCTTCCGGACGAGCTCCTACGAGCAGTACTTC. It is translated as CASSFRTSSYEQYF.

This clone was detected a few times. The J gene is TRBJ2-3, the V gene TRBV19, with D possibly matching TRBD2 (6 bases). Looked up from germline, CDR1 is LNHDA and CDR2 is SQIVND (reference sequence). The CDR3 spans 15 residues. V shed 6 bases and J shed 1 base, with 14 bases lying between them. The CDR3 DNA sequence: TGTGCCAGTAGCCGCGCGGGGCCGGGCACAGATACGCAGTATTTT. Amino acid sequence: CASSRAGPGTDTQYF.

The rearrangement joins TRBV7-9 to TRBJ2-7; TRBD1 is a possible D gene (6 bases). The CDR3 spans 14 residues. V lost 5 bases and J lost 6, with 17 bases in between. Germline V gives CDR1 SEHNR, CDR2 FQNEAQ (reference sequence). This CDR3 reads CASSQDSYTPEQYF. The CDR3 nucleotides are TGTGCCAGCAGCCAGGACAGCTACACTCCCGAGCAGTACTTC.

V usage is TRBV27 and J usage is TRBJ2-1; 7 positions match TRBD2. Germline CDR1 MNHEY, CDR2 SMNVEV (reference sequence). The CDR3 extends over 15 amino acids. V shed 3 bases and J 7 bases; nucleotides not matched to a gene: 9. This CDR3 is CASSLGGIGLNEQFF. The CDR3 DNA reads TGTGCCAGCAGTTTGGGGGGGATCGGGTTGAATGAGCAGTTCTTC.

The gene calls are TRBV7-3 and TRBJ2-3, with D perhaps matching TRBD1 (5 bases). V was shortened by 5 bases and J by 3 bases, with 18 bases between the two germline ends. The germline V gene has CDR1 SGHTA and CDR2 FQGTGA. The CDR3 is 16 residues long. The CDR3 here is CASSPGASPRTDTQYF. The CDR3 DNA reads TGTGCCAGCAGCCCTGGGGCCTCCCCTAGGACAGATACGCAGTATTTT.

This clone appeared a single time. This chain joins TRBV5-1 and TRBJ1-2; unclear D gene. The CDR3 extends over 13 amino acids. Germline V gene data show CDR1 as SGHRS and CDR2 as YFSETQ. Trimming shortened V by 4 bases and J by 5 bases, and 12 bases separated the two germline ends. The CDR3 loop reads CASSTPTEYGYTF. As DNA, the CDR3 is TGCGCCAGCAGCACTCCTACAGAATATGGCTACACCTTC.

The chain is built from TRBV5-1 and TRBJ2-3; the D gene is possibly TRBD1 (7 bases). Deletions cut 6 bases from V and 4 bases from J, with 15 bases between. The CDR3 runs 14 residues. Germline V CDR1 and CDR2: SGHRS, YFSETQ. Here the CDR3 reads CASMVQGGADTQYF. Written as DNA, the CDR3 is TGCGCCAGCATGGTCCAGGGGGGCGCAGATACGCAGTATTTT.

This clone is a singleton in its sample. The chain employs TRBV27 and TRBJ1-2; D gene unclear. The CDR3 runs to 13 residues. The germline gives CDR1 MNHEY, CDR2 SMNVEV (reference sequence). Trimming cost V 7 bases and J 4 bases, with 13 bases left between them. CDR3 DNA sequence: TGTGCCAGCACCCGAGGACGGCTCTATGGCTACACCTTC. Residues: CASTRGRLYGYTF.

A word on this clone: A read error may explain this, as a much larger clone is one base away. The gene calls are TRBV4-3 and TRBJ1-2; maybe TRBD1 (5 bases). CDR3 length: 16 amino acids. From germline, CDR1 is LGHNA and CDR2 YSLEER. Trimming left V 0 bases short and J 8 bases short, with 19 bases between. The CDR3 DNA follows: TGCGCCAGCAGCCAAGATCCGGGCCCGGGGGGAGGGGGCTACACCTTC. Amino acids: CASSQDPGPGGGGYTF.

V gene TRBV15 combines with J gene TRBJ2-2; either TRBD1 or TRBD2 may supply D (5 bases each). The CDR3 consists of 17 residues. The germline V and J ends were trimmed by 0 bases and 3 bases, with 14 bases remaining between them. Per germline, CDR1 LNHNV and CDR2 YYDKDF (reference sequence). CDR3 residues: CATSRDRAGTHTGELFF. The CDR3 DNA follows: TGTGCCACCAGCAGAGATCGGGCAGGGACCCACACCGGGGAGCTGTTTTTT.

This clone has only a few counts. The rearrangement joins TRBV7-2 to TRBJ1-2; the match to TRBD1 covers 11 bases. V gave up 11 bases and J gave up 5 bases; unmatched junction bases: 4. Germline V gene sequence: CDR1 SGHTA, CDR2 FQGNSA. The CDR3 contains 12 residues. CDR3 amino acids: CAEGTGGYGYTF. The CDR3 DNA reads TGTGCCGAGGGGACAGGGGGGTATGGCTACACCTTC.